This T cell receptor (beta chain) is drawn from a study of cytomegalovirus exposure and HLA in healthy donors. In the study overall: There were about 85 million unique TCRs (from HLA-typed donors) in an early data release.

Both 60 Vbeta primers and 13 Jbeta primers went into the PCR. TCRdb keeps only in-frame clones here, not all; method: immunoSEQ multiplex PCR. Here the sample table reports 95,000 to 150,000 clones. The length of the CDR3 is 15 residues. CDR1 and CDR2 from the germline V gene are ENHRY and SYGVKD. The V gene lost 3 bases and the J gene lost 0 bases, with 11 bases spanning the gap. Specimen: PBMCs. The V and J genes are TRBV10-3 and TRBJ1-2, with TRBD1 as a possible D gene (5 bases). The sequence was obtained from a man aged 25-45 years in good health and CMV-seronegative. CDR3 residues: CAISDNPGANYGYTF. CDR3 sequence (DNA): TGTGCCATCAGTGATAACCCGGGGGCTAACTATGGCTACACCTTC.